This T cell receptor (beta chain) was observed in a study of PD-L1 blockade in urothelial cancer. Study-level information: Patients commenced atezolizumab at some point between 2014 and 2015, and it was given at 1,200 mg intravenously every 3 weeks. The authors examined blood 3 weeks (second dose) and 6 weeks after treatment start.

Profiled with immunoSEQ multiplex PCR; TCRdb holds only in-frame clones, not every one. The data show approximately 41,000 clones, with approximately 80% seen just once and about 16% held by the top ten. This CDR3 is built from 15 residues. V was cut by 2 bases and J by 5 bases, with 15 bases left in between. CDR1 and CDR2 from the germline V gene are MNHEY and SMNVEV (reference sequence). Time point specified: pretreatment peripheral blood. Pretreatment and on-treatment samples were taken, numbering 1 to 8 per patient. The clonotype comes from a man aged 80 or over with urothelial cancer. The chain links TRBV27 to TRBJ1-2; no clear D gene. Material: PBMCs, obtained around atezolizumab (anti-PD-L1) treatment. The CDR3 sequence is CASSLRWRSQYGYTF. The CDR3 nucleotides read TGTGCCAGCAGTTTAAGGTGGCGGAGTCAATATGGCTACACCTTC.